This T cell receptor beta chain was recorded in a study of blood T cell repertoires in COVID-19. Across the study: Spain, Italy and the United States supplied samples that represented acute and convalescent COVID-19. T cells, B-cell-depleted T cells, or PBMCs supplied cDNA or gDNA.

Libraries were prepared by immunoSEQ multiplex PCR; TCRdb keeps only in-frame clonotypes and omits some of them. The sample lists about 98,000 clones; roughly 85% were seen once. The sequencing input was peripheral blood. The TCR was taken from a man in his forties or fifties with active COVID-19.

CDR3 sequence reads: CASSPGDSVLEETQYF. The DNA of the CDR3 is TGCGCCAGCAGCCCCGGGGACAGCGTTTTAGAAGAGACCCAGTACTTC. This rearrangement joins TRBV4-3 to TRBJ2-5; TRBD1 agrees at 7 bases. V lost 4 bases to trimming and J lost 3 bases; unmatched junction nucleotides: 11. The CDR3 runs to 16 residues. Germline V gene data show CDR1 as LGHNA and CDR2 as YSLEER.